These 24 T cell receptor beta chains were sequenced from one sample in a study of blood T cell repertoires in COVID-19. Profiled with immunoSEQ multiplex PCR; TCRdb holds only in-frame clones, not every one. The data contain over 70,000 clones, 60% to 85% of them singletons. The sequencing sample was made of peripheral blood. These receptors originate from a human donor in a cohort sampled during active COVID-19.

The chain joins TRBV2 to TRBJ1-1; 8 positions agree with TRBD1. Germline CDR1 SNHLY, CDR2 FYNNEI. This CDR3 is 13 amino acids long. For the CDR3, the DNA is TGTGTCAACCGACAGGGGCGAGGGACTGAAGCTTTCTTT. Translating it yields CVNRQGRGTEAFF.

This clone has more than one count but fewer than ten. The rearrangement links TRBV6-5 to TRBJ1-5, with 7 bases lining up with TRBD1. CDR1 MNHEY and CDR2 SVGAGI come from the germline V gene. Germline trimming cut 6 bases from V and 1 base from J; bases unmatched to any gene: 6. The length of the CDR3 is 15 residues. Here the CDR3 reads CASSNRDSSNQPQHF. CDR3 DNA: TGTGCCAGCAGCAACCGGGACAGCAGCAATCAGCCCCAGCATTTT.

The CDR3 region is CASSLEQGYTDTQYF. The CDR3 DNA reads TGTGCCAGCAGCTTGGAACAGGGGTACACAGATACGCAGTATTTT. The chain joins TRBV7-2 to TRBJ2-3, with 7 bases that match TRBD1. The CDR3 is 15 residues long. CDR1 is SGHTA and CDR2 is FQGNSA in the germline V gene. Trimming removed 3 bases from V and 2 bases from J; junction bases left unmatched: 5.

The V gene is TRBV28, the J gene TRBJ1-5; D gene unclear. Germline V lookup: CDR1 MDHEN, CDR2 SYDVKM. The CDR3 runs 14 residues. The germline V and J ends were trimmed by 7 bases and 3 bases, with 13 bases remaining between them. The CDR3 nucleotides are TGTGCCAGCAATTTGAGCGGGGTCAATCAGCCCCAGCATTTT. It yields the protein CASNLSGVNQPQHF.

The chain couples TRBV7-9 to TRBJ2-7; D gene ambiguous. V lost 1 base and J 5 bases, leaving 6 bases between the germline ends. The CDR3 length is 12 residues. Germline CDR1 SEHNR, CDR2 FQNEAQ (reference sequence). The CDR3 DNA sequence: TGTGCCAGCAGCTTAGTGGTAGACGAGCAGTACTTC. Residues: CASSLVVDEQYF.

V usage is TRBV7-3 and J usage is TRBJ2-7; D is unresolved. The CDR3 sequence is 14 residues long. CDR1 SGHTA and CDR2 FQGTGA come from the germline V gene. V was trimmed by 0 bases and J by 3 bases, leaving 9 bases between them. CDR3 in amino acids: CASSLTVGSYEQYF. CDR3 sequence (DNA): TGTGCCAGCAGCTTAACGGTGGGCAGCTACGAGCAGTACTTC.

The genes are TRBV19 and TRBJ2-1, with D tentatively TRBD1 (6 bases). CDR1 and CDR2 from the germline V gene are LNHDA and SQIVND (reference sequence). This CDR3 comprises 13 residues. Trimming shortened V by 6 bases and J by 3 bases, and 9 bases separated the two germline ends. The CDR3 reads CASRGAVYNEQFF. As DNA, the CDR3 is TGTGCCAGTAGGGGGGCTGTCTACAATGAGCAGTTCTTC.

The chain recombines TRBV14 with TRBJ2-1; 7 nucleotides line up with TRBD2. This CDR3 spans 17 amino acids. The germline V gene has CDR1 SGHDN and CDR2 FVKESK. With 3 bases clipped from V and 1 base from J, the junction kept 9 bases outside the gene matches. The DNA for the CDR3 is TGTGCCAGCAGCCACTCACTTAGCGGGTTGTCCTACAATGAGCAGTTCTTC. Encoded protein: CASSHSLSGLSYNEQFF.

V usage is TRBV28 and J usage is TRBJ2-7; tentatively, D is TRBD2 (6 bases). Germline assignment: CDR1 MDHEN and CDR2 SYDVKM. CDR3 length: 14 residues. Trimming cost V 6 bases and J 1 base, with 13 bases left between them. The CDR3 is CASRNPGGSYEQYF. Written as DNA, the CDR3 is TGTGCCAGCAGAAACCCCGGGGGTTCCTACGAGCAGTACTTC.

The CDR3 reads CASSKTGRSNQPQHF. The CDR3 DNA reads TGTGCCAGCAGCAAGACAGGGCGTAGCAATCAGCCCCAGCATTTT. The chain carries TRBV28 and TRBJ1-5; 7 nucleotides align to TRBD1. This CDR3 has 15 amino acids. Germline CDR1 and CDR2: MDHEN and SYDVKM. The ends lost 6 bases at V and 0 bases at J; junction bases unmatched: 5.

The chain recombines TRBV19 with TRBJ2-1; perhaps TRBD2 as D (5 bases). CDR3 length equals 16 residues. Germline-derived CDR1 and CDR2 are LNHDA and SQIVND (reference sequence). Trimming took off 1 base at V and 3 bases at J, with 13 bases between the two ends. CDR3 DNA: TGTGCCAGTAGTATAGTAGAAACTAGTCGCTACAATGAGCAGTTCTTC. The encoded protein is CASSIVETSRYNEQFF.

The CDR3 nucleotides read TGTGCCTGGAGTTACATGAACACTGAAGCTTTCTTT. Translation: CAWSYMNTEAFF. This chain joins TRBV30 and TRBJ1-1; the D is unclear. Per the germline V gene, CDR1 is GTSNPN and CDR2 is SVGIG (reference sequence). The CDR3 contains 12 residues. V was clipped by 2 bases and J by 0 bases, with 4 bases between them.

The chain is built from TRBV5-4 and TRBJ1-2, with TRBD1 matching 9 bases. J lost 7 bases, V lost 2 bases, and 3 bases had no gene match. The germline gives CDR1 SGHNT, CDR2 YYREEE (reference sequence). The CDR3 loop spans 13 amino acids. In DNA, the CDR3 is TGTGCCAGCAGCTTACAGGGGGCAGGTGGCTACACCTTC. This encodes CASSLQGAGGYTF.

This clone was seen a single time. This chain joins TRBV5-1 and TRBJ2-7, with D maybe TRBD2 (6 bases). Germline assignment: CDR1 SGHRS and CDR2 YFSETQ. The CDR3 length is 15 residues. V dropped 7 bases and J dropped 1 base, with 18 bases sitting between them. CDR3 bases: TGCGCCAGCCGTGTGGACGGGGGTTTATCCTACGAGCAGTACTTC. It translates to CASRVDGGLSYEQYF.

The chain has TRBV7-9 and TRBJ2-7, with D unclear. CDR1 and CDR2 (germline): SEHNR, FQNEAQ (reference sequence). CDR3 size: 17 residues. V gave up 0 bases and J gave up 0 bases, with 15 bases separating them. CDR3 residues: CASSLASGAANSYEQYF. CDR3 DNA: TGTGCCAGCAGCTTAGCTAGTGGTGCGGCAAACTCCTACGAGCAGTACTTC. The complete variable domain, with remaining parts taken from reference TRBV7-9 and TRBJ2-7, reads DTGVSQNPRHKITKRGQNVTFRCDPISEHNRLYWYRQTLGQGPEFLTYFQNEAQLEKSRLLSDRFSAERPKGSFSTLEIQRTEQGDSAMYLCASSLASGAANSYEQYFGPGTRLTVT.

V usage is TRBV28 and J usage is TRBJ1-4; possible D gene TRBD1, 6 bases. The CDR3 sequence is 11 residues long. With 8 bases removed from V and 13 bases from J, the gap between germline ends came to 14 bases. Germline V gene lookup returns CDR1 MDHEN and CDR2 SYDVKM. In DNA, the CDR3 is TGTGCCAGCCGAACAGGGCCGGGACTGTTTTTT. This encodes CASRTGPGLFF.

This clone was recorded once. The V gene is TRBV7-9, the J gene TRBJ2-1, with unresolved D. The CDR3 is made up of 12 amino acids. The germline gives CDR1 SEHNR, CDR2 FQNEAQ (reference sequence). V was shortened by 3 bases and J by 4 bases, with 4 bases between the two germline ends. The CDR3 bases are TGTGCCAGCAGCTTGACTTACAATGAGCAGTTCTTC. It yields the protein CASSLTYNEQFF.

The chain has TRBV27 and TRBJ2-1; 7 nucleotides line up with TRBD2. V trimming: 6 bases; J trimming: 9 bases; junction bases outside the gene matches: 8. Germline V gene lookup returns CDR1 MNHEY and CDR2 SMNVEV (reference sequence). The CDR3 loop spans 13 amino acids. The CDR3 DNA reads as TGTGCCAGCAGACCGACTAGCCTTGGTGAGCAGTTCTTC. Amino acid sequence: CASRPTSLGEQFF.

This clone appeared once. The V and J genes are TRBV3-1 (or the pseudogene TRBV3-2) and TRBJ2-7; possible D gene TRBD1, 8 bases. V lost 0 bases, J lost 5 bases, and 23 bases lay in between. From germline, CDR1 is LGHDT and CDR2 YNNKEL (reference sequence). The CDR3 has 18 residues. CDR3 protein: CASSQENTPRTGTNEQYF. The CDR3 DNA follows: TGTGCCAGCAGCCAAGAAAATACCCCCCGGACAGGGACTAACGAGCAGTACTTC.

The rearrangement uses TRBV6-1 and TRBJ1-4; maybe TRBD1 (6 bases). With 0 bases removed from V and 8 bases from J, the gap between germline ends came to 16 bases. Looked up from germline, CDR1 is MNHNS and CDR2 is SASEGT. This CDR3 is built from 16 residues. DNA of the CDR3: TGTGCCAGCAGTGAAGCGCTTCCGGGGGGCCGAGAAAAACTGTTTTTT. It specifies CASSEALPGGREKLFF.

This chain connects TRBV7-2 to TRBJ2-3, with 8 bases aligning to TRBD1. The germline gives CDR1 SGHTA, CDR2 FQGNSA. V dropped 5 bases and J dropped 5; count of bases not matched to a gene: 12. This CDR3 region has 16 residues. The CDR3 loop reads CASSPTRDRLLDTQYF. The CDR3 DNA reads as TGTGCCAGCAGCCCGACCCGGGACAGGCTTTTAGATACGCAGTATTTT.

This chain links TRBV27 with TRBJ2-1; 10 bases fit TRBD2. The CDR3 is 15 residues long. V lost 7 bases, J lost 5 bases, and 8 bases stayed unmatched. Germline V gene lookup returns CDR1 MNHEY and CDR2 SMNVEV (reference sequence). This chain's CDR3 is CASTVSGRFDNEQFF. CDR3 in DNA: TGTGCCAGCACCGTTAGCGGGAGGTTCGACAATGAGCAGTTCTTC.

The rearrangement uses TRBV9 and TRBJ2-2; perhaps TRBD2 as D (5 bases). In germline, CDR1 is SGDLS, CDR2 YYNGEE. This CDR3 has 16 amino acids. The V end lost 0 bases, the J end lost 4 bases, and 13 bases lay between the germline ends. The CDR3 DNA follows: TGTGCCAGCAGCGTAGCTCCGGGGATGAGCACCGGGGAGCTGTTTTTT. Protein sequence: CASSVAPGMSTGELFF.

This sequence joins TRBV29-1 and TRBJ2-2; TRBD1 agrees at 12 bases. V lost 6 bases to trimming and J lost 7 bases; unmatched junction nucleotides: 6. The CDR3 contains 14 residues. Germline V gene lookup returns CDR1 SQVTM and CDR2 ANQGSEA. The CDR3 is CSVAGQGAVGELFF. The CDR3, as DNA: TGCAGCGTCGCGGGACAGGGGGCAGTCGGGGAGCTGTTTTTT.